This TCR beta chain was observed in a study of monozygotic twins with cystic fibrosis. Study conclusions and caveats: Low clonality (median about 0.0095) suggested a mostly naive repertoire.

Profiled with immunoSEQ multiplex PCR; TCRdb holds only in-frame clones, not every one. The sample gives some 33,000 clones, under 95% of which show up once; less than 0.2% is in the top ten. The CDR3 loop spans 15 amino acids. The germline gives CDR1 MNHEY, CDR2 SMNVEV (reference sequence). The V gene end was trimmed by 3 bases and the J gene end by 7 bases; junction bases not matched to a gene: 4. As for this clone: The antigen remains unidentified.

Sequences were obtained from blood. The receptor's source is a boy younger than 10 with cystic fibrosis. The chain recombines TRBV27 with TRBJ2-1, with 12 bases identical to TRBD2. The CDR3 loop reads CASSFLTSGGNEQFF. The CDR3 nucleotides read TGTGCCAGCAGTTTCCTGACTAGCGGGGGAAATGAGCAGTTCTTC.